The T cell receptor (beta chain) under discussion was sequenced for a study of T cell responses to AZD1222 COVID-19 vaccine. Germline trimming cut 5 bases from V and 5 bases from J; bases unmatched to any gene: 5. The CDR3 has 14 amino acids. CDR1 is SNHLY and CDR2 is FYNNEI in the germline V gene. The table came from immunoSEQ multiplex PCR; TCRdb's copy has only in-frame clones and leaves some out. The sample has a few hundred thousand clones; approximately 93% are singletons. The sample here was peripheral blood, taken on day 0 of AZD1222 vaccination. The receptor was derived from an adult in good health. J is TRBJ2-2 and V is TRBV2; 7 positions match TRBD1. The CDR3 DNA reads TGTGCCAGCAGTCGGGACAGAGGTACCGGGGAGCTGTTTTTT. The encoded protein is CASSRDRGTGELFF.